Listed below are T cell receptor beta chains from one sample, sequenced in a study of shared clonotypes between healthy human individuals. Repertoires were generated with immunoSEQ multiplex PCR, while TCRdb's copy carries only in-frame clones and drops some. The sample consists of more than 2 million clones, 85% to 95% of them appearing once. The sequenced material came from naive CD4+ T cells sorted from blood. The receptors were gathered from a man aged 18-30 years in good health. Both conserved end residues are part of each CDR3. Rows give clone size only sometimes, using once, few, many, or a class for an expanded clone.

V: TRBV7-9; size: .; J: TRBJ1-6; CDR3: CASSLGTPSSYNSPLHF
V: TRBV29-1; size: .; J: TRBJ2-3; CDR3: CSVEVGRTDTQYF
V: TRBV5-1; size: .; J: TRBJ1-1; CDR3: CASRTENTEAFF
V: TRBV6-5; size: .; J: TRBJ2-3; CDR3: CASSYVGDTQYF
V: TRBV30; size: .; J: TRBJ2-2; CDR3: CAWSRIRDTGELFF
V: TRBV6-1; size: .; J: TRBJ2-2; CDR3: CASSEGRTGVWSGELFF
V: TRBV5-1; size: .; J: TRBJ1-4; CDR3: CASSLGQGHEKLFF
V: TRBV11-2; size: .; J: TRBJ2-1; CDR3: CASSLAGQEQFF
V: TRBV5-4; size: .; J: TRBJ2-5; CDR3: CASSTTGQETQYF
V: TRBV10-1; size: few; J: TRBJ2-3; CDR3: CASSSPGGAGDTDTQYF
V: TRBV28; size: .; J: TRBJ1-4; CDR3: CASSGPGQGKEKLFF
V: TRBV27; size: .; J: TRBJ1-6; CDR3: CASSPKAIQGAEMNSPLHF
V: TRBV27; size: .; J: TRBJ2-7; CDR3: CASSPPGGQGVYEQYF
V: TRBV7-2; size: .; J: TRBJ1-1; CDR3: CASSSAMGQGINAFF
V: TRBV5-4; size: .; J: TRBJ1-2; CDR3: CASSFWDINYGYTF
V: TRBV2; size: .; J: TRBJ1-1; CDR3: CASSYVLPEAFF
V: TRBV30; size: .; J: TRBJ2-5; CDR3: CAWSTGTQETQYF
V: TRBV6-5; size: .; J: TRBJ1-4; CDR3: CASGRTRVDEKLFF